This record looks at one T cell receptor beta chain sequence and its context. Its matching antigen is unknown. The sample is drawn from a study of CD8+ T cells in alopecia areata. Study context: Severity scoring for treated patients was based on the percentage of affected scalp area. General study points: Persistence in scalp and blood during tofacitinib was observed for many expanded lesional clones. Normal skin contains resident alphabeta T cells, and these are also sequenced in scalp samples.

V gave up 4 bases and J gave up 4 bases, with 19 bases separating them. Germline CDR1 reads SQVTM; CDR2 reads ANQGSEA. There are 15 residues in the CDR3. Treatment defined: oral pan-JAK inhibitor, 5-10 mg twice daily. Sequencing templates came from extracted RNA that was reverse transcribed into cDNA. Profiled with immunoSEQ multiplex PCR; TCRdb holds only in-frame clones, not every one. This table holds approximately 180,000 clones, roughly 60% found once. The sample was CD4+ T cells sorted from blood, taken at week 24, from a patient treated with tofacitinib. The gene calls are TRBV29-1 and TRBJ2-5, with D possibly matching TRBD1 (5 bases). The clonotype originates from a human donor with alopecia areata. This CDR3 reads CSVGSRAARRETQYF. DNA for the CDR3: TGCAGCGTTGGTTCCAGGGCCGCTCGTAGAGAGACCCAGTACTTC. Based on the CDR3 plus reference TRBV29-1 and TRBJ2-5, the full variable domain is SAVISQKPSRDICQRGTSLTIQCQVDSQVTMMFWYRQQPGQSLTLIATANQGSEATYESGFVIDKFPISRPNLTFSTLTVSNMSPEDSSIYLCSVGSRAARRETQYFGPGTRLLVL.